This entry lists 6 T cell receptor beta chains sequenced from one sample in a study of chemoradiotherapy in HPV16-positive cancers. TCRdb's table, derived via immunoSEQ multiplex PCR, lists solely in-frame clones and lacks some. The sample has 3,400 or so clones; over 70% are singletons. Sequencing was performed on tumor tissue, taken from a patient who underwent chemoradiotherapy. These receptors all come from a human donor with HPV-associated anogenital cancer.

The chain employs TRBV6-6 and TRBJ1-1, with 8 bases fitting TRBD1. Germline values: CDR1 MNHNY, CDR2 SVGAGI (reference sequence). This CDR3 comprises 16 residues. With V trimmed by 5 bases and J by 5 bases, 13 bases remained unmatched. This chain's CDR3 is CASSRGPGQARTEAFF. In nucleotides, the CDR3 is TGTGCCAGCAGTCGCGGACCGGGACAGGCAAGAACTGAAGCTTTCTTT.

The chain is built from TRBV4-3 and TRBJ1-6; 7 nucleotides align to TRBD1. The CDR3 runs 15 residues. Unmatched junction bases numbered 5, after V lost 2 bases and J lost 7 bases. CDR1 LGHNA and CDR2 YSLEER come from the germline V gene. The DNA of the CDR3 is TGCGCCAGCAGCCAAACCGACAGGGCGAATTCACCCCTCCACTTT. Translated: CASSQTDRANSPLHF.

The chain couples TRBV30 to TRBJ2-3, with D maybe TRBD1 (6 bases). CDR3 size: 13 residues. Germline V gene lookup returns CDR1 GTSNPN and CDR2 SVGIG (reference sequence). V was trimmed by 2 bases and J by 6 bases, leaving 12 bases between them. In DNA form, the CDR3 reads TGTGCCTGGAGTATTTCAGGGGAGGATACGCAGTATTTT. Its protein is CAWSISGEDTQYF.

The rearrangement links TRBV2 to TRBJ2-2, with D hard to call. The CDR3 has 11 residues. Germline V gene data show CDR1 as SNHLY and CDR2 as FYNNEI. The V and J ends lost 10 bases and 3 bases respectively, with 6 bases between them. The CDR3 nucleotides read TGTGCCACCGCCTACACCGGGGAGCTGTTTTTT. Protein sequence: CATAYTGELFF.

V usage is TRBV25-1 and J usage is TRBJ2-7; maybe TRBD2 (6 bases). V lost 3 bases and J lost 3, with 12 bases in between. The CDR3 has 14 residues. Germline loops: CDR1 MGHDK, CDR2 SYGVNS. The CDR3 is CASSDAGRLYEQYF. The CDR3, as DNA: TGTGCCAGCAGTGATGCGGGACGCCTCTACGAGCAGTACTTC.

The chain links TRBV29-1 to TRBJ2-1, with 12 bases fitting TRBD2. The germline gives CDR1 SQVTM, CDR2 ANQGSEA. The V gene end was trimmed by 8 bases and the J gene end by 8 bases; junction bases not matched to a gene: 10. CDR3 length: 14 amino acids. The DNA of the CDR3 is TGCAGCACATGGACTAGCGGGATTACGTATGAGCAGTTCTTC. It encodes CSTWTSGITYEQFF.